This TCR beta chain was identified during a study of beta chain features in type 1 diabetes. This clone was seen only a few times. Every bit of the isolated RNA underwent reverse transcription, so sequencing read expressed TCRB transcripts. Method: immunoSEQ multiplex PCR; TCRdb's copy keeps in-frame clones and lacks some. Of around 250,000 clones in the sample, about 30% were seen once. The CDR3 is made up of 15 amino acids. V was clipped by 0 bases and J by 2 bases, with 9 bases between them. Germline values: CDR1 SGHRS, CDR2 YFSETQ. Sample: central memory CD4+ T cells from blood. The clonotype was recovered from a man younger than 40 in good health. This sequence joins TRBV5-1 and TRBJ2-1; possible D gene TRBD1, 6 bases. In nucleotides, the CDR3 is TGCGCCAGCAGCTTGGTGCCAGGGGCCTACAATGAGCAGTTCTTC. As protein: CASSLVPGAYNEQFF.